The following is a T cell receptor beta chain sequence with its context. Its antigen remains unknown. This record comes from a study of CD8 T cells in Susac syndrome. Study conclusions and caveats: As the study acknowledged, the number of individuals who were part of its TCR sequencing and HLA analysis was relatively small.

RNA was extracted with the RNeasy kit, and a quantity of roughly 0.5 to 1 ug was reverse transcribed using random hexamers. TCRdb analysed the immunoSEQ multiplex PCR reads with MiXCR anew, one entry per CDR3 protein. The table includes about 210,000 distinct CDR3 sequences, around 95% detected once. V lost 4 bases to trimming and J lost 7 bases, with 12 bases between them. The CDR3 covers 12 residues. Germline V gene sequence: CDR1 SGHNT, CDR2 YYREEE (reference sequence). TCR beta sequences were obtained from blood CD8+ and CD4+ T cells. This TCR was sampled from a human donor with multiple sclerosis. The sample consisted of CD4+ T cells from PBMCs. This sequence joins TRBV5-4 and TRBJ2-7; D call uncertain. CDR3 sequence (DNA): TGTGCCAGCAGCGGCCCTCATGGAGAGCAGTACTTC. Its protein product is CASSGPHGEQYF.